This T cell receptor beta chain was identified during a study of T-cell reconstitution after alpha-beta-depleted transplantation in children. Study-wide results and limits: Elevated TCRbeta diversity at day 60 was traced, in some patients, to surviving recipient T cells and thymic progenitors. After one year, T-cell counts and TCRbeta diversity mostly came from new T cells. Reportedly, roughly two months post-transplant, alpha-beta T cells arose from several hundred expanded graft clones.

With respect to this clonotype: What it binds is unknown.

Unique molecular identifiers were incorporated during preparation of the TCRbeta library. TCRdb passed the PCR reads through MiXCR, listing each CDR3 protein once. The sample shows some 300,000 distinct CDR3 sequences, almost 8% of them seen only once. The germline CDR1 and CDR2 sequences are ENHRY and SYGVKD. Unmatched junction bases numbered 8, after V lost 7 bases and J lost 5 bases. The CDR3 spans 14 residues. This sequence was found in a female patient aged 2-10 years who had a stem cell transplant for Fanconi anemia, so the T cells may come from the graft donor. The chain combines TRBV10-3 with TRBJ1-2; 9 positions match TRBD1. The starting material was peripheral blood, obtained 360 days after TCRalphabeta/CD19-depleted stem cell transplant. In DNA form, the CDR3 reads TGTGCCATCACCCGGGACAGGGATTCGTATGGCTACACCTTC. It yields the protein CAITRDRDSYGYTF.